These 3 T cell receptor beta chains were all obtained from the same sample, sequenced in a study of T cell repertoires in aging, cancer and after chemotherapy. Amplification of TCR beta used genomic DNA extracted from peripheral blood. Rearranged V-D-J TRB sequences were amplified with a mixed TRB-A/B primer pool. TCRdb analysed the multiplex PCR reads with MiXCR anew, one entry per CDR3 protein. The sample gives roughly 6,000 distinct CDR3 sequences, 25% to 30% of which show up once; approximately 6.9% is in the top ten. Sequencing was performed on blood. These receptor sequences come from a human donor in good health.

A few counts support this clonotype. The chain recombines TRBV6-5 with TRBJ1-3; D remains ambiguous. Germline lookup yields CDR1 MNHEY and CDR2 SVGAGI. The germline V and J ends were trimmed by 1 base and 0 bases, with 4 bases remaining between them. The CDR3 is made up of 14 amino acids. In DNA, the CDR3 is TGTGCCAGCAGTTACTTCCCCTCTGGAAACACCATATATTTT. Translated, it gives CASSYFPSGNTIYF.

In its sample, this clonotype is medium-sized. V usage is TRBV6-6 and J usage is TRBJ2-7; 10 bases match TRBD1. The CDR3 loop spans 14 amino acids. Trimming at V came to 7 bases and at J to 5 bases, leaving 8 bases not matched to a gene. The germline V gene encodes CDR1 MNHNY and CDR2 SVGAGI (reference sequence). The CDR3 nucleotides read TGTGCCAGCAATCGCTTGACAGGGGGCCACGAGCAGTACTTC. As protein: CASNRLTGGHEQYF.

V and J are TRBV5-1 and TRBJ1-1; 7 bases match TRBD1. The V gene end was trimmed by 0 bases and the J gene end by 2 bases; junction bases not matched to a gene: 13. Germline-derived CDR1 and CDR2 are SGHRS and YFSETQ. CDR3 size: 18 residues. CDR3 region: CASSLEGPRTGENTEAFF. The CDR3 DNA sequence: TGCGCCAGCAGCTTGGAGGGCCCCCGGACAGGAGAAAACACTGAAGCTTTCTTT.